Below are 17 T cell receptor beta chains sequenced from a single sample in a study of T cell responses to AZD1222 COVID-19 vaccine. Sequencing used immunoSEQ multiplex PCR; TCRdb keeps in-frame clones, though not all of them. The sample lists over 50,000 clones; roughly 84% were seen once. Sequencing was performed on peripheral blood, taken on day 0 of AZD1222 vaccination. These receptors were taken from an adult in good health.

Here the CDR3 DNA reads TGTGCCAGCATTTGGGACGGTAATTCACCCCTCCACTTT. This sequence encodes CASIWDGNSPLHF. The rearrangement links TRBV2 to TRBJ1-6; perhaps TRBD1 as D (5 bases). The germline V gene has CDR1 SNHLY and CDR2 FYNNEI. The CDR3 loop spans 13 amino acids. V was clipped by 7 bases and J by 6 bases, with 10 bases between them.

The rearrangement joins TRBV7-2 to TRBJ1-5; possible D gene TRBD1, 5 bases. The length of the CDR3 is 16 residues. The germline V gene has CDR1 SGHTA and CDR2 FQGNSA. The ends were cut back, 4 bases at V and 10 bases at J, with 23 bases in the middle. CDR3: CASSSPPGTGTPPQHF. The CDR3 DNA follows: TGTGCCAGCAGCTCTCCCCCCGGGACCGGGACCCCCCCCCAGCATTTT. Supplemented by reference TRBV7-2 and TRBJ1-5, the full variable domain reads GAGVSQSPSNKVTEKGKDVELRCDPISGHTALYWYRQSLGQGLEFLIYFQGNSAPDKSGLPSDRFSAERTGGSVSTLTIQRTQQEDSAVYLCASSSPPGTGTPPQHFGDGTRLSIL.

The rearrangement links TRBV5-1 to TRBJ1-2, with 7 bases fitting TRBD1. This CDR3 comprises 14 residues. V trimming: 4 bases; J trimming: 2 bases; junction bases outside the gene matches: 5. The germline V gene encodes CDR1 SGHRS and CDR2 YFSETQ. CDR3 residues: CASSPRQGNYGYTF. The CDR3 DNA is TGCGCCAGCAGCCCTAGACAGGGCAACTATGGCTACACCTTC.

The V gene is TRBV7-2, the J gene TRBJ1-1; no definite D call. Germline values: CDR1 SGHTA, CDR2 FQGNSA. Trimming pared 3 bases from V and 0 bases from J, leaving 5 bases between. The CDR3 loop spans 13 amino acids. The CDR3 DNA is TGTGCCAGCAGCTTCGACCTGAACACTGAAGCTTTCTTT. Residues: CASSFDLNTEAFF.

The rearrangement links TRBV9 to TRBJ1-3; no clear D gene. Germline V CDR1 and CDR2: SGDLS, YYNGEE. The CDR3 length is 15 residues. Deletions cut 0 bases from V and 2 bases from J, with 9 bases between. CDR3 protein: CASSVAGGTGNTIYF. The DNA for the CDR3 is TGTGCCAGCAGCGTAGCGGGAGGGACTGGAAACACCATATATTTT.

V usage is TRBV6-5 and J usage is TRBJ1-1; possible D gene TRBD1, 5 bases. The CDR3 length is 12 residues. The V and J ends lost 4 bases and 5 bases respectively, with 8 bases between them. CDR1 is MNHEY, CDR2 SVGAGI, per germline. CDR3 sequence: CASSLGETEAFF. In DNA, the CDR3 is TGTGCCAGCAGTTTGGGGGAGACTGAAGCTTTCTTT.

This chain connects TRBV7-7 to TRBJ2-5, with D possibly TRBD1 on 6 matching bases. V lost 5 bases and J lost 5, with 18 bases in between. Germline V gene lookup returns CDR1 SSHAT and CDR2 FNYEAQ (reference sequence). This CDR3 is built from 15 residues. In nucleotides, the CDR3 is TGTGCCAGCAGCCCAGGGGCGGTTATCTTGGAGACCCAGTACTTC. Its translation: CASSPGAVILETQYF.

This chain connects TRBV19 to TRBJ1-5; the D gene is possibly TRBD1 (6 bases). The germline gives CDR1 LNHDA, CDR2 SQIVND (reference sequence). The germline V and J ends were trimmed by 0 bases and 0 bases, with 9 bases remaining between them. The length of the CDR3 is 16 residues. The DNA of the CDR3 is TGTGCCAGTAGTATAGACAGGGGCCTTAGCAATCAGCCCCAGCATTTT. Its protein product is CASSIDRGLSNQPQHF.

V is TRBV5-6 and J is TRBJ2-2, with D perhaps matching TRBD2 (6 bases). Germline V lookup: CDR1 SGHDT, CDR2 YYEEEE. V was clipped by 3 bases and J by 6 bases, with 9 bases between them. The CDR3 length is 13 residues. The CDR3 nucleotides read TGTGCCAGCAGCTGGGGAGGACCCGGGGAGCTGTTTTTT. This sequence encodes CASSWGGPGELFF.

The V gene is TRBV4-2, the J gene TRBJ2-3; D is unresolved. The length of the CDR3 is 14 residues. Trimming left V 0 bases short and J 1 base short, with 5 bases between. Germline CDR1 LGHNA, CDR2 YNFKEQ. CDR3 protein: CASSQELGTDTQYF. The CDR3 nucleotides read TGTGCCAGCAGCCAAGAACTCGGCACAGATACGCAGTATTTT.

The chain is built from TRBV2 and TRBJ1-2; 8 nucleotides match TRBD1. The CDR3 contains 18 residues. V lost 6 bases, J lost 5 bases, and 20 bases stayed unmatched. Germline values: CDR1 SNHLY, CDR2 FYNNEI. As DNA, the CDR3 is TGTGCCAGCAGCGGTCTCCCGGGACAGGCTCAAAGGGGGTATGGCTACACCTTC. This codes for CASSGLPGQAQRGYGYTF. Full variable domain (remainder filled in from reference TRBV2 and TRBJ1-2): EPEVTQTPSHQVTQMGQEVILRCVPISNHLYFYWYRQILGQKVEFLVSFYNNEISEKSEIFDDQFSVERPDGSNFTLKIRSTKLEDSAMYFCASSGLPGQAQRGYGYTFGSGTRLTVV.

The chain joins TRBV5-4 to TRBJ1-1; D remains unclear. The V end was cut by 1 base, the J end by 2 bases, with 9 bases between. Germline V gene sequence: CDR1 SGHNT, CDR2 YYREEE (reference sequence). There are 14 residues in the CDR3. The CDR3 loop reads CASSLPGANTEAFF. CDR3 coding DNA: TGTGCCAGCAGCTTGCCCGGAGCCAACACTGAAGCTTTCTTT.

Comment on this clone: Other DNA sequences in this sample translate to the same CDR3. The rearrangement uses TRBV28 and TRBJ2-7, with 7 bases that match TRBD1. Germline V CDR1 and CDR2: MDHEN, SYDVKM. The V segment lost 7 bases and the J segment 2 bases; nucleotides outside the gene matches: 8. CDR3 length: 14 amino acids. The chain's CDR3 is CASISGQSTYEQYF. For the CDR3, the DNA is TGTGCCAGCATTTCGGGACAGAGCACCTACGAGCAGTACTTC.

The table lists this clone with a few counts. The chain recombines TRBV4-3 with TRBJ1-1; 7 positions match TRBD1. Looked up from germline, CDR1 is LGHNA and CDR2 is YSLEER. The length of the CDR3 is 13 residues. The V and J ends lost 5 bases and 3 bases, in that order; junction bases with no gene match: 3. DNA for the CDR3: TGCGCCAGCAGCACAGGGGACGACACTGAAGCTTTCTTT. It codes for CASSTGDDTEAFF.

This clone was recorded only once. The J gene is TRBJ2-1, the V gene TRBV5-4, with 7 bases fitting TRBD1. This CDR3 is built from 15 residues. Germline V gene data show CDR1 as SGHNT and CDR2 as YYREEE (reference sequence). V lost 2 bases and J lost 4; bases outside the gene matches: 6. In DNA, the CDR3 is TGTGCCAGCAGCTTAGGGGGCCCGGGGTACAATGAGCAGTTCTTC. Translation: CASSLGGPGYNEQFF.

The genes are TRBV7-2 and TRBJ1-4, with TRBD1 matching over 9 bases. CDR3 length equals 16 residues. Per germline, CDR1 SGHTA and CDR2 FQGNSA. Losses at the gene ends were 2 bases for V and 7 bases for J; bases not matched to a gene: 8. CDR3 protein: CASSLQQGARGEKLFF. In DNA form, the CDR3 reads TGTGCCAGCAGCTTACAACAGGGGGCGCGTGGTGAAAAACTGTTTTTT. Combining the CDR3 with reference TRBV7-2 and TRBJ1-4 gives the whole variable domain GAGVSQSPSNKVTEKGKDVELRCDPISGHTALYWYRQSLGQGLEFLIYFQGNSAPDKSGLPSDRFSAERTGGSVSTLTIQRTQQEDSAVYLCASSLQQGARGEKLFFGSGTQLSVL.

The CDR3 DNA sequence: TGTGCCAGCAGTGTGGGGGTCTCGGGCACTGAAGCTTTCTTT. This gives the protein CASSVGVSGTEAFF. This chain connects TRBV2 to TRBJ1-1; possibly TRBD1 for D (5 bases). Germline V CDR1 and CDR2: SNHLY, FYNNEI. V gave up 4 bases and J gave up 4 bases, with 13 bases separating them. The CDR3 covers 14 residues. Looking up the rest from reference TRBV2 and TRBJ1-1 gives the full variable domain: EPEVTQTPSHQVTQMGQEVILRCVPISNHLYFYWYRQILGQKVEFLVSFYNNEISEKSEIFDDQFSVERPDGSNFTLKIRSTKLEDSAMYFCASSVGVSGTEAFFGQGTRLTVV.